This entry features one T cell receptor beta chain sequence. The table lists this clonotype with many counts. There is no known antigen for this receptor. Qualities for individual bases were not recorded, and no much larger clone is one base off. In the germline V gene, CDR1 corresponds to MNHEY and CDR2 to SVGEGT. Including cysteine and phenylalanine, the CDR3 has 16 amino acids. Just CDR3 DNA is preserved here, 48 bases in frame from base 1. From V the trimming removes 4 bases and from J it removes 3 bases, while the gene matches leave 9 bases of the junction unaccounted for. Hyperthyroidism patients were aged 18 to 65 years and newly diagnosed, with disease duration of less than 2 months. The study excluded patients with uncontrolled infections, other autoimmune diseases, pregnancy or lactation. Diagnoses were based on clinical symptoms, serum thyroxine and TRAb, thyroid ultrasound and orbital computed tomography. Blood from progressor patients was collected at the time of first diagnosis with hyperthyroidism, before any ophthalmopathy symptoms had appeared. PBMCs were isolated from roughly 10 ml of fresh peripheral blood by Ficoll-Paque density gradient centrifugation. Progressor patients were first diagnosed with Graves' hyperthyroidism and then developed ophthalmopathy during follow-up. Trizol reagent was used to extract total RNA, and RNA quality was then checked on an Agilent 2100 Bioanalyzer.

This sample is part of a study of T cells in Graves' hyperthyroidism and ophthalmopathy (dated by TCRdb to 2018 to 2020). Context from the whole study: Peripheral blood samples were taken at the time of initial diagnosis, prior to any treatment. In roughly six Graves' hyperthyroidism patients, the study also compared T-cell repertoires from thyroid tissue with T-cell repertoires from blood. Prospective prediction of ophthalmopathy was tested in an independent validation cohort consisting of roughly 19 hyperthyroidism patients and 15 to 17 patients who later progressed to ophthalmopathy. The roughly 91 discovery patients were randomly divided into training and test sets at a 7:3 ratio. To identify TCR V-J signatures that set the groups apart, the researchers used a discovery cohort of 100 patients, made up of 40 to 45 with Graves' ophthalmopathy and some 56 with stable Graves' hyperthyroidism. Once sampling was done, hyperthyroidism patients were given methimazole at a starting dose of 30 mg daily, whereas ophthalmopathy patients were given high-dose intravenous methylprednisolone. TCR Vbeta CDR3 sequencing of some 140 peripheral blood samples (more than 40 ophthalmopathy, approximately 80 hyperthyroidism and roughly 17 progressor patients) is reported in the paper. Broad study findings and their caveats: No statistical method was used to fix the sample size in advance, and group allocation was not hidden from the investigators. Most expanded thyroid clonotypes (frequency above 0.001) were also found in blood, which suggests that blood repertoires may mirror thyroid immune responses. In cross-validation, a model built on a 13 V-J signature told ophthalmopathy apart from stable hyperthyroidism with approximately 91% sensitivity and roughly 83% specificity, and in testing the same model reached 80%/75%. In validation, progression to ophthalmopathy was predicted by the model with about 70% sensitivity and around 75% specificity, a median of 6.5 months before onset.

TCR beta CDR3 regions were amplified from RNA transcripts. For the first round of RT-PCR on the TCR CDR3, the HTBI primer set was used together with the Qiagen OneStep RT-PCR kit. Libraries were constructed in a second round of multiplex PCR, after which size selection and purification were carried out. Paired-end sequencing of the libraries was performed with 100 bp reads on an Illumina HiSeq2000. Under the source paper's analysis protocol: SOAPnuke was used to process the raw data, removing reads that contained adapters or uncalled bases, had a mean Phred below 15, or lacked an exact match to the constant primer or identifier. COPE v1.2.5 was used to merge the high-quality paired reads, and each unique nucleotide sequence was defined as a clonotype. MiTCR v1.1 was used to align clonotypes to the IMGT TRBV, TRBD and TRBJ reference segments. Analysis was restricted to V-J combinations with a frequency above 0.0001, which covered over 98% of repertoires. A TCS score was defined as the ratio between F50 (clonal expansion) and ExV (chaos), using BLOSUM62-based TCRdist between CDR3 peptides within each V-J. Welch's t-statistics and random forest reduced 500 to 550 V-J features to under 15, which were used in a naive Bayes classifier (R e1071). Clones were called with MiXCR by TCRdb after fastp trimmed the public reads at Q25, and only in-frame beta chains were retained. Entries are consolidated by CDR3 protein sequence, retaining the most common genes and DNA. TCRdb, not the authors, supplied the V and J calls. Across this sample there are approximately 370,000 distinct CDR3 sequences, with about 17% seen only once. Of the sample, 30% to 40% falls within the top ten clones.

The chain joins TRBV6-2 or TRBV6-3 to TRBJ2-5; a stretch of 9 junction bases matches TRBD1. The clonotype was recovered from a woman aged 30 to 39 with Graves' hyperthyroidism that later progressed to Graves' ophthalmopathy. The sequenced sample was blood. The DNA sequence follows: TGTGCCAGCAGTTCTACTCTGGGACAGGGAGAAGAGACCCAGTACTTC. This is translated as CASSSTLGQGEETQYF.